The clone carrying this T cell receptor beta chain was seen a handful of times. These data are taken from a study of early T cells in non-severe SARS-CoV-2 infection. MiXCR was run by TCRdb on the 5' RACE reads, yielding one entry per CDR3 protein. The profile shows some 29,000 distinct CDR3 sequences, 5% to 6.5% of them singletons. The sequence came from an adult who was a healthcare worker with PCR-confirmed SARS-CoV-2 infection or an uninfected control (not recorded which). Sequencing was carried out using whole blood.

CDR3 sequence (DNA): TGCGCCAGCAGCCAAGACTCAGGTCCTTACGAGCAGTACTTC. It specifies CASSQDSGPYEQYF. The V and J genes are TRBV4-3 and TRBJ2-7, with unresolved D. Trimming stripped 0 bases from V and 4 bases from J, with 10 bases between. Germline V gene sequence: CDR1 LGHNA, CDR2 YSLEER. There are 14 residues in the CDR3.